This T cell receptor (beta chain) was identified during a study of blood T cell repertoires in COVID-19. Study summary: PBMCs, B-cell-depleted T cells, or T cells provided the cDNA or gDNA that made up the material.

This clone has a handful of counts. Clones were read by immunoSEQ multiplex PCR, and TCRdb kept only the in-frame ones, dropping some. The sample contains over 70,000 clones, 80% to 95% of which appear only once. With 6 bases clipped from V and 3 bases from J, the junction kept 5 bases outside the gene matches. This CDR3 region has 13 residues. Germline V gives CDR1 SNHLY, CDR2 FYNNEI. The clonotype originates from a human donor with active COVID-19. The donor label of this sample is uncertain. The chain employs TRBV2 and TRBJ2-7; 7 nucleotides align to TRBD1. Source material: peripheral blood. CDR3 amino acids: CASSPGQYYEQYF. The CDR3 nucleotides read TGTGCCAGCAGCCCGGGACAGTACTACGAGCAGTACTTC.